The rows below give T cell receptor beta chains drawn from one sample of a study of T cell changes during pregnancy in multiple sclerosis. Clones were sequenced by immunoSEQ multiplex PCR, and TCRdb holds only the in-frame ones, with some missing. The sample lists about 81,000 clones, about 95% occurring once. The sequencing used peripheral blood, collected in the third trimester of pregnancy. The origin of the receptors is a female donor with multiple sclerosis, enrolled in a pregnancy study. CDR3s include the opening cysteine and the closing phenylalanine or tryptophan. A D gene is named only where the DNA matches it firmly. For some rows the clone size is stated as once, few or many, or as a class when expanded; others skip it.

CDR3 | DNA | D | J | size | V
CASSLGGEKLFF | TGCGCCAGCAGCCTCGGCGGGGAAAAACTGTTTTTT | - | TRBJ1-4 | - | TRBV4-1
CASSIVGQGYQPQHF | TGTGCCAGTAGTATAGTCGGACAGGGATATCAGCCCCAGCATTTT | TRBD1 | TRBJ1-5 | - | TRBV19
CATSRAPGQGQEEQYF | TGTGCCACCAGCAGAGCCCCGGGACAGGGACAAGAAGAGCAGTACTTC | TRBD1 | TRBJ2-7 | - | TRBV15
CASSADYYSNQPQHF | TGTGCCAGCAGCGCTGACTATTACAGCAATCAGCCCCAGCATTTT | - | TRBJ1-5 | many | TRBV7-2
CASRGDRARMNTEAFF | TGTGCCAGTAGGGGGGACAGGGCTCGGATGAACACTGAAGCTTTCTTT | TRBD1 | TRBJ1-1 | - | TRBV19
CASSEALQSTSPLHF | TGTGCCAGCAGTGAGGCCCTACAGAGTACCTCACCCCTCCACTTT | - | TRBJ1-6 | - | TRBV25-1
CASSGSPYSGMNTEAFF | TGTGCCAGCAGCGGATCTCCTTATTCGGGGATGAACACTGAAGCTTTCTTT | - | TRBJ1-1 | once | TRBV9
CARLSWGTGSSGANVLTF | TGTGCCAGACTGTCCTGGGGGACAGGTAGCTCTGGGGCCAACGTCCTGACTTTC | TRBD1 | TRBJ2-6 | - | TRBV2
CASRRGGDTEAFF | TGTGCCAGCCGCCGGGGAGGGGACACTGAAGCTTTCTTT | - | TRBJ1-1 | - | TRBV7-9
CASSYGFGLNQPQHF | TGTGCCAGCAGTTACGGATTCGGACTGAATCAGCCCCAGCATTTT | - | TRBJ1-5 | - | TRBV6-5
CASSILAAGGGELFF | TGTGCCAGCAGCATTCTAGCCGCAGGGGGCGGGGAGCTGTTTTTT | TRBD1 | TRBJ2-2 | - | TRBV27
CAISDLAGGYNEQFF | TGTGCCATCAGTGACCTAGCGGGGGGATACAATGAGCAGTTCTTC | TRBD2 | TRBJ2-1 | - | TRBV10-3
CASSQESAGGRNEQFF | TGCGCCAGCAGCCAAGAGTCAGCGGGGGGGCGAAATGAGCAGTTCTTC | TRBD2 | TRBJ2-1 | - | TRBV4-1
CASSRGKNTEAFF | TGTGCCAGTTCCAGGGGGAAGAACACTGAAGCTTTCTTT | TRBD1 | TRBJ1-1 | - | TRBV19
CASSIRSVPSGNTIYF | TGTGCCAGTAGTATAAGAAGCGTCCCCTCTGGAAACACCATATATTTT | - | TRBJ1-3 | - | TRBV19
CATYGAETQYF | TGTGCCACCTACGGAGCGGAGACCCAGTACTTC | - | TRBJ2-5 | - | TRBV21-1
CASSPTWSQETQYF | TGCGCCAGCAGCCCAACATGGTCCCAAGAGACCCAGTACTTC | - | TRBJ2-5 | - | TRBV5-1
CASSPPSGAILNEQFF | TGCGCCAGCAGCCCACCGAGCGGGGCGATACTAAATGAGCAGTTCTTC | TRBD2 | TRBJ2-1 | - | TRBV4-1
CASRRDRELYEQYF | TGTGCCAGCAGGAGGGACAGAGAACTATACGAGCAGTACTTC | TRBD1 | TRBJ2-7 | - | TRBV2
CASSPETGNEQFF | TGCGCCAGCAGCCCGGAGACAGGCAATGAGCAGTTCTTC | - | TRBJ2-1 | once | TRBV5-1
CASSLTGTESGNTIYF | TGTGCCAGCTCCCTTACCGGGACAGAGTCTGGAAACACCATATATTTT | TRBD1 | TRBJ1-3 | - | TRBV18
CSVDGGHGYTF | TGCAGCGTTGATGGGGGCCATGGCTACACCTTC | - | TRBJ1-2 | - | TRBV29-1
CASSQDYGARTKAFF | TGTGCCAGCAGCCAAGACTACGGTGCTCGCACTAAAGCTTTCTTT | - | TRBJ1-1 | - | TRBV14
CASSPRNYGYTF | TGTGCCAGCTCACCCCGGAACTATGGCTACACCTTC | - | TRBJ1-2 | - | TRBV18
CASRKAGRVVAFF | TGTGCCAGCAGAAAGGCCGGCAGGGTGGTAGCTTTCTTT | - | TRBJ1-1 | - | TRBV25-1
CASSASSGLETQYF | TGTGCCAGCAGCGCGTCATCGGGGTTAGAGACCCAGTACTTC | - | TRBJ2-5 | - | TRBV9
CASSDQIHNEQFF | TGTGCCAGCAGTGACCAGATTCACAATGAGCAGTTCTTC | - | TRBJ2-1 | - | TRBV6-1
CASSIDKNSPLHF | TGTGCCAGTAGTATAGACAAAAATTCACCCCTCCACTTT | - | TRBJ1-6 | few | TRBV19
CAWGRWQGGEKLFF | TGTGCCTGGGGCCGATGGCAGGGGGGAGAAAAACTGTTTTTT | TRBD1 | TRBJ1-4 | - | TRBV30
CASSEQVGGDEQYF | TGTGCCAGCAGTGAGCAAGTCGGCGGGGACGAGCAGTACTTC | - | TRBJ2-7 | - | TRBV6-5
CASRQAGEIYEQYF | TGTGCCAGTAGGCAGGCGGGGGAAATCTACGAGCAGTACTTC | TRBD2 | TRBJ2-7 | - | TRBV19
CASSQALSSGGAYEQYF | TGTGCCAGCAGCCAAGCACTTTCGAGCGGGGGGGCCTACGAGCAGTACTTC | TRBD2 | TRBJ2-7 | - | TRBV4-2
CASSFLAGGTYEQYF | TGTGCCAGCAGTTTTCTAGCGGGGGGGACCTACGAGCAGTACTTC | TRBD2 | TRBJ2-7 | - | TRBV6-6
CSVEGGERQAGYTF | TGCAGCGTTGAAGGGGGAGAGCGACAGGCTGGCTACACCTTC | - | TRBJ1-2 | - | TRBV29-1
CASSLFGSGELFF | TGTGCCAGCAGCCTCTTTGGCTCCGGGGAGCTGTTTTTT | - | TRBJ2-2 | - | TRBV4-2
CASSEQVSYEQYF | TGTGCCAGCAGTGAACAGGTATCCTACGAGCAGTACTTC | - | TRBJ2-7 | - | TRBV27
CASSTGLTDTQYF | TGTGCCAGTAGTACGGGGTTGACAGATACGCAGTATTTT | - | TRBJ2-3 | - | TRBV19
CASSLGQGARGNTIYF | TGTGCCAGCAGCTTGGGACAGGGGGCGAGGGGAAACACCATATATTTT | TRBD1 | TRBJ1-3 | - | TRBV5-4
CAWSPANYGYTF | TGTGCCTGGAGCCCCGCTAACTATGGCTACACCTTC | - | TRBJ1-2 | - | TRBV30
CAWNRDRGTEAFF | TGTGCCTGGAACCGGGACAGGGGCACTGAAGCTTTCTTT | TRBD1 | TRBJ1-1 | once | TRBV30
CATSRDLLQETQYF | TGTGCCACCAGCAGAGATCTCCTCCAAGAGACCCAGTACTTC | - | TRBJ2-5 | - | TRBV15
CASRPAGQVNYGYTF | TGTGCCAGTCGGCCCGCGGGACAGGTAAACTATGGCTACACCTTC | TRBD1 | TRBJ1-2 | - | TRBV19
CASSEGWTVRGNIQYF | TGTGCCAGCAGTGAAGGTTGGACAGTCCGGGGAAACATTCAGTACTTC | - | TRBJ2-4 | few | TRBV6-1
CSVLSWGETHYGYTF | TGCAGCGTCCTATCGTGGGGGGAGACCCACTATGGCTACACCTTC | - | TRBJ1-2 | - | TRBV29-1
CASSGLAGGTGANVLTF | TGTGCCAGCAGCGGGCTAGCGGGGGGGACTGGGGCCAACGTCCTGACTTTC | TRBD2 | TRBJ2-6 | once | TRBV9
CASSPSGGLRTDTQYF | TGCGCCAGCAGTCCCTCTGGCGGGTTACGCACAGATACGCAGTATTTT | - | TRBJ2-3 | - | TRBV4-1
CASSEWDRGYEQYF | TGTGCCAGCAGTGAATGGGACAGGGGCTACGAGCAGTACTTC | TRBD1 | TRBJ2-7 | - | TRBV25-1
CASSGQQETQYF | TGTGCCAGCTCGGGACAGCAAGAGACCCAGTACTTC | TRBD1 | TRBJ2-5 | - | TRBV6-5
CAWTEGGLAFRGELFF | TGTGCCTGGACCGAGGGGGGACTAGCCTTTCGTGGGGAGCTGTTTTTT | TRBD2 | TRBJ2-2 | - | TRBV30
CASSWRGETQYF | TGTGCCAGCAGCTGGAGAGGGGAGACCCAGTACTTC | - | TRBJ2-5 | - | TRBV7-8
CASSFTAGADYGYTF | TGTGCCAGCAGCTTCACGGCGGGGGCGGACTATGGCTACACCTTC | - | TRBJ1-2 | - | TRBV7-8
CASSLGTSGLQETQYF | TGTGCCAGCAGCTTGGGGACTAGCGGGCTCCAAGAGACCCAGTACTTC | TRBD2 | TRBJ2-5 | - | TRBV7-9
CASSLVSAGSYGYTF | TGTGCCAGCAGTTTAGTGTCGGCAGGGTCCTATGGCTACACCTTC | - | TRBJ1-2 | - | TRBV27
CASSWGGSNGELFF | TGTGCCAGCAGCTGGGGGGGGTCGAACGGGGAGCTGTTTTTT | TRBD2 | TRBJ2-2 | - | TRBV5-8
CASSTDRSSGNTIYF | TGCGCCAGCAGCACCGACAGGAGCTCTGGAAACACCATATATTTT | - | TRBJ1-3 | - | TRBV4-1
CASSPTTLANYGYTF | TGTGCCAGCAGCCCTACGACACTAGCTAACTATGGCTACACCTTC | - | TRBJ1-2 | few | TRBV27
CASSAGGRDTQYF | TGTGCCAGCAGCGCCGGGGGGAGAGATACGCAGTATTTT | TRBD2 | TRBJ2-3 | - | TRBV9
CASSQFRTYNEQFF | TGCGCCAGCAGCCAGTTCAGAACCTACAATGAGCAGTTCTTC | - | TRBJ2-1 | - | TRBV4-1
CASSLDRHQETQYF | TGTGCCAGCAGTCTTGACAGACACCAAGAGACCCAGTACTTC | - | TRBJ2-5 | - | TRBV2
CASSYGAAYNEQFF | TGTGCCAGCAGCTACGGGGCCGCCTACAATGAGCAGTTCTTC | - | TRBJ2-1 | - | TRBV6-5